The 19 T cell receptor beta chains listed next were all sequenced from one sample in a study of CD8+ T cells in alopecia areata. As to treatment: oral pan-JAK inhibitor, 5-10 mg twice daily. Following RNA extraction, reverse transcription yielded cDNA that acted as the sequencing template. Measured with immunoSEQ multiplex PCR; TCRdb has only the in-frame clones, and not every one. This sample has approximately 220,000 clones, with 35% to 45% found just once. The specimen was CD4+ T cells sorted from blood, collected between weeks 30 and 35, from a patient treated with tofacitinib. The origin of the receptors is a human donor with alopecia areata.

This clone was seen a handful of times. The chain links TRBV29-1 to TRBJ2-3; 9 bases are shared with TRBD2. There are 14 residues in the CDR3. J gave up 4 bases and V 8 bases, and 10 bases lay outside the gene matches. CDR1 SQVTM and CDR2 ANQGSEA come from the germline V gene. For the CDR3, the DNA is TGCAGCACGGAACTGGGACTAGCCTCAGATACGCAGTATTTT. Translation gives CSTELGLASDTQYF.

This clone was recorded once. The chain is built from TRBV29-1 and TRBJ2-5, with D unresolved. V was pared by 2 bases and J by 7 bases, with 14 bases between. The CDR3 has 13 residues. The germline V gene has CDR1 SQVTM and CDR2 ANQGSEA. DNA of the CDR3: TGCAGCGTTGAACGGCTGTTGGTAGGGACCCAGTACTTC. It translates to CSVERLLVGTQYF.

This clone has only a few counts. The rearrangement joins TRBV4-2 to TRBJ2-4, with 10 nucleotides matching TRBD2. J lost 0 bases, V lost 5 bases, and 4 bases had no gene match. The length of the CDR3 is 16 residues. The V gene's germline CDR1 is LGHNA and CDR2 YNFKEQ. CDR3 sequence (DNA): TGTGCCAGCAGCGTTAGACTAGCGGGAGCCAAAAACATTCAGTACTTC. It yields the protein CASSVRLAGAKNIQYF.

The V call is TRBV6-1, the J call TRBJ2-3; D remains unclear. There are 14 residues in the CDR3. Germline V CDR1 and CDR2: MNHNS, SASEGT. V was pared by 3 bases and J by 0 bases, with 7 bases between. CDR3: CASSDLDSTDTQYF. DNA for the CDR3: TGTGCCAGCAGTGATTTGGACAGCACAGATACGCAGTATTTT.

This clone was detected a few times. DNA of the CDR3: TGTGCCAGTAGTCCCCGGTTCACAGATACGCAGTATTTT. Its protein product is CASSPRFTDTQYF. The chain couples TRBV19 to TRBJ2-3, with unresolved D. The CDR3 has 13 amino acids. The germline V gene encodes CDR1 LNHDA and CDR2 SQIVND (reference sequence). V dropped 5 bases and J dropped 2 bases, with 8 bases sitting between them.

This rearrangement joins TRBV11-3 to TRBJ2-7; the match to TRBD2 covers 12 bases. The CDR3 covers 16 residues. The V segment lost 5 bases and the J segment 3 bases; nucleotides outside the gene matches: 8. Germline V lookup: CDR1 SGHNT, CDR2 YENEEA. The chain's CDR3 is CASSHPQGLAGYEQYF. The CDR3 coding sequence is TGTGCCAGCAGCCACCCTCAGGGACTAGCGGGCTACGAGCAGTACTTC.

The sample holds a few counts of this clone. One junction end does not reproduce the germline sequence, and a read error may be involved. The chain carries TRBV5-8 and TRBJ1-4; TRBD1 matches 7 bases. The germline V gene has CDR1 SGHTS and CDR2 YDEGEE. The length of the CDR3 is 11 residues. The CDR3 loop reads CASSPVGTAVF. Written as DNA, the CDR3 is TGTGCCAGCAGCCCAGTTGGGACAGCGGTTTTT. Together with reference TRBV5-8 and TRBJ1-4, the CDR3 gives the full variable domain: EAGVTQSPTHLIKTRGQQATLRCSPISGHTSVYWYQQALGLGLQFLLWYDEGEERNRGNFPPRFSGRQFPNYSSELNVNALELEDSALYLCASSPVGTAVFGSGTQLSVL.

The gene calls are TRBV18 and TRBJ2-3; D gene unclear. CDR1 is KGHSH and CDR2 is LQKENI in the germline V gene. The CDR3 loop spans 13 amino acids. V dropped 2 bases and J dropped 6 bases, with 9 bases sitting between them. Here the CDR3 reads CASSPGSTDTQYF. In DNA form, the CDR3 reads TGTGCCAGCTCACCAGGATCGACGGATACGCAGTATTTT.

J is TRBJ2-7 and V is TRBV30, with D tentatively TRBD1 (5 bases). The CDR3 is made up of 13 amino acids. Germline V gene sequence: CDR1 GTSNPN, CDR2 SVGIG (reference sequence). Trimming pared 6 bases from V and 3 bases from J, leaving 15 bases between. DNA for the CDR3: TGTGCCTGTAGACAGAACGTGGGCTACGAGCAGTACTTC. It encodes CACRQNVGYEQYF.

The rearrangement joins TRBV6-4 to TRBJ2-3, with no clear D. The CDR3 extends over 14 amino acids. V lost 5 bases and J lost 2, with 11 bases in between. Looked up from germline, CDR1 is MRHNA and CDR2 is SNTAGT. This CDR3 is CASSKGAVTDTQYF. For the CDR3, the DNA is TGTGCCAGCAGTAAGGGTGCGGTCACAGATACGCAGTATTTT.

Written as DNA, the CDR3 is TGTGCCAGTAGTCAAGACAGATCCTCGCAAGCTTTCTTT. As protein: CASSQDRSSQAFF. The J gene is TRBJ1-1, the V gene TRBV19; D is possibly TRBD1 (5 bases). The V and J ends lost 5 bases and 9 bases respectively, with 16 bases between them. CDR1 is LNHDA and CDR2 is SQIVND in the germline V gene (reference sequence). This CDR3 is 13 amino acids long.

This chain joins TRBV29-1 and TRBJ2-7; possibly TRBD1 or TRBD2 for D (5 bases each). Germline CDR1 SQVTM, CDR2 ANQGSEA. V lost 7 bases and J lost 8, with 24 bases in between. The CDR3 sequence is 14 residues long. This chain's CDR3 is CSAVDKAETNQQYF. The CDR3 DNA reads as TGCAGCGCCGTGGACAAAGCGGAAACTAACCAGCAGTACTTC.

The CDR3: CASSDPRGHRRYEQYF. For the CDR3, the DNA is TGTGCCAGCAGCGACCCGCGAGGACATCGGAGGTACGAGCAGTACTTC. J is TRBJ2-7 and V is TRBV7-8; tentatively, D is TRBD1 or TRBD2 (5 bases each). CDR3 length: 16 amino acids. V was clipped by 5 bases and J by 4 bases, with 21 bases between them. CDR1 is SGHVS, CDR2 FQNEAQ, per germline.

V and J are TRBV23-1 and TRBJ2-4, with D perhaps TRBD1 (7 bases). TRBV23-1 is recorded as an ORF, its role being uncertain. The V and J ends lost 0 bases and 12 bases respectively, with 27 bases between them. The CDR3 runs to 18 residues. CDR3 loop: CASSQSGRDSPPMGAQYF. CDR3 nucleotide sequence: TGCGCCAGCAGTCAATCGGGGCGGGACAGTCCTCCGATGGGTGCTCAGTACTTC.

The rearrangement links TRBV9 to TRBJ2-7; TRBD1 matches 8 bases. CDR1 and CDR2 from the germline V gene are SGDLS and YYNGEE. Trimming at V came to 4 bases and at J to 5 bases, leaving 8 bases not matched to a gene. This CDR3 region has 14 residues. The CDR3 region has the DNA TGTGCCAGCAGCCTTTCGACAGGGGTGCACGAGCAGTACTTC. Its translation: CASSLSTGVHEQYF.

This chain links TRBV19 with TRBJ1-2; D possibly corresponds to TRBD1 (6 bases). Germline CDR1 and CDR2: LNHDA and SQIVND (reference sequence). V gave up 6 bases and J gave up 4 bases, with 18 bases separating them. The CDR3 runs 15 residues. This chain's CDR3 is CASSTGTQWGYGYTF. The CDR3 region has the DNA TGTGCCAGTAGCACCGGGACACAATGGGGCTATGGCTACACCTTC. Complete variable domain (other parts from reference TRBV19 and TRBJ1-2): DGGITQSPKYLFRKEGQNVTLSCEQNLNHDAMYWYRQDPGQGLRLIYYSQIVNDFQKGDIAEGYSVSREKKESFPLTVTSAQKNPTAFYLCASSTGTQWGYGYTFGSGTRLTVV.

This clone was detected only a few times. The chain is built from TRBV4-1 and TRBJ2-3; D remains unclear. Germline CDR1 reads MGHRA; CDR2 reads YSYEKL. Trimming stripped 2 bases from V and 4 bases from J, with 13 bases between. This CDR3 is 15 amino acids long. CDR3: CASSQTRVRADTQYF. The DNA of the CDR3 is TGCGCCAGCAGCCAAACACGTGTCCGAGCAGATACGCAGTATTTT.

This clone was counted many times. The rearrangement links TRBV4-1 to TRBJ2-3; TRBD2 aligns across 7 bases. The germline gives CDR1 MGHRA, CDR2 YSYEKL. Trimming took 4 bases from V and 2 from J; bases not matched to a gene: 9. The CDR3 extends over 16 amino acids. In DNA, the CDR3 is TGCGCCAGCAGCCCCGCCTGGGGGGGGAACACAGATACGCAGTATTTT. This sequence encodes CASSPAWGGNTDTQYF.

In its sample, this clone was seen a few times. V usage is TRBV5-1 and J usage is TRBJ2-5; 7 bases agree with TRBD2. The CDR3 sequence is 14 residues long. Looked up from germline, CDR1 is SGHRS and CDR2 is YFSETQ. V was pared by 4 bases and J by 5 bases, with 8 bases of the junction left unmatched. The DNA for the CDR3 is TGCGCCAGCAGCGTCGGGAGGCTGTGGGAGACCCAGTACTTC. Protein sequence: CASSVGRLWETQYF.